This T cell receptor (beta chain) was sequenced during a study of CD8+CD57+ T cells in acquired aplastic anemia. TCR beta VDJ and CDR3 profiling used genomic DNA as template. TCRdb redid the calling of the reads with MiXCR, one entry per CDR3 protein. This sample has around 170,000 distinct CDR3 sequences, with 63% found just once. CDR1 is SEHNR and CDR2 is FQNEAQ in the germline V gene (reference sequence). This CDR3 has 18 amino acids. With 5 bases clipped from V and 0 bases from J, the junction kept 9 bases outside the gene matches. This TCR came from a human donor in good health. Sequencing was done on a sample of sorted CD4+, CD8+, or CD8+CD57+ T cells (not recorded which) from PBMCs. The chain couples TRBV7-9 to TRBJ2-2; 10 bases match TRBD2. DNA of the CDR3: TGTGCCAGCAGCCCTAGTACCACTAGCGGGGCGAACACCGGGGAGCTGTTTTTT. This gives the protein CASSPSTTSGANTGELFF.